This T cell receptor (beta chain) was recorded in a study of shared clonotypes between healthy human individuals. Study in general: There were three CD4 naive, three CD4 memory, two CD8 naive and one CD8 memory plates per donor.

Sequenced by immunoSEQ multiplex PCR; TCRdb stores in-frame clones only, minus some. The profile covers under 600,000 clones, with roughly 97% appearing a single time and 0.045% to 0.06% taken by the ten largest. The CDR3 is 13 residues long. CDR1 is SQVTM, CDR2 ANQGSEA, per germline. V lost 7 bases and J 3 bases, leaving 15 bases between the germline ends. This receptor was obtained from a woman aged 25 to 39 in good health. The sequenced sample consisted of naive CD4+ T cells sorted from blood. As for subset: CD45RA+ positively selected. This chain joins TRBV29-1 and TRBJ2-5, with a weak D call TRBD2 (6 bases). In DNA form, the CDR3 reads TGCAGCGCCTGGGGACTGGAGAAAGAGACCCAGTACTTC. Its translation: CSAWGLEKETQYF.